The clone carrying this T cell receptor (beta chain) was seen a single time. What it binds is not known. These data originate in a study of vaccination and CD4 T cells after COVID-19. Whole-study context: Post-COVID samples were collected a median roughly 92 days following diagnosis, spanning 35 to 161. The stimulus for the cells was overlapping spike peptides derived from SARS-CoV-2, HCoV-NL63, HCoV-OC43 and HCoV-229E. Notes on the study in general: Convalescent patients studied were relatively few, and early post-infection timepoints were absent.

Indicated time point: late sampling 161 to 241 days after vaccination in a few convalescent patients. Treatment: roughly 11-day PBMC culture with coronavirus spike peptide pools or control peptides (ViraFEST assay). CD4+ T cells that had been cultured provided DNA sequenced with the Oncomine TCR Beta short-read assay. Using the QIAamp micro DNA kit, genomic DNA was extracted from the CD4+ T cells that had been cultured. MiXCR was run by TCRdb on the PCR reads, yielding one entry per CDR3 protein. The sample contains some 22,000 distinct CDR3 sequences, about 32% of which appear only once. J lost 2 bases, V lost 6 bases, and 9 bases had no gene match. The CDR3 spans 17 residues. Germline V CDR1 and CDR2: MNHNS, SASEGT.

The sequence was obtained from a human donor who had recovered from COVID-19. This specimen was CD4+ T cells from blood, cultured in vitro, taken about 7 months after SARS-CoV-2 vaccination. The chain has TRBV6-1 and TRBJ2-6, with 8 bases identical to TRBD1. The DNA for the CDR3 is TGTGCCAGCAGACCGACCTCCAGGGGGCCTGGGGCCAACGTCCTGACTTTC. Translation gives CASRPTSRGPGANVLTF.